This T cell receptor (beta chain) appears in the sequencing data of a study of T cells in women clearing cervical HPV infection. In the study overall: Cases' blood sampling followed lesion detection by median approximately 150 days (90 to 200). Study-wide points: Controls had more TRBV6-7 (0.16%) than cases (0.11%). Combining TCR richness with V gene abundances gave approximately 0.8 AUC.

Here immunoSEQ multiplex PCR was the method, and the copy in TCRdb shows in-frame clones only, minus some. The listing records tens of thousands of clones. Looked up from germline, CDR1 is MNHEY and CDR2 is SVGEGT. V was pared by 2 bases and J by 6 bases, with 7 bases of the junction left unmatched. The CDR3 totals 16 residues. Note on this clone: Its matching antigen is unknown. Coverage ceases 3 residues before the CDR3 finishes, and the germline J gene fills in the end.

The material sequenced was blood buffy coat. This receptor was taken from a woman aged 18 to 75 with a cervical HPV16 infection that either progressed to CIN3+ or cleared (not recorded which). V usage is TRBV6-2 or TRBV6-3 and J usage is TRBJ2-1; 10 bases are a match to TRBD2. The CDR3: CASSYRTSGTVNEQFF. CDR3 DNA (partial): TGTGCCAGCAGTTACCGAACTAGCGGGACAGTCAATGAG.